This is a list of T cell receptor beta chains from one sample in a study of beta chain features in type 1 diabetes. TCRdb's copy holds only in-frame clones and misses some; the assay was immunoSEQ multiplex PCR. The repertoire holds around 650,000 clones, with 12% as singletons. The sequenced material came from naive CD4+ T cells from blood. Receptor source: a man aged 25 to 40 with type 1 diabetes. The CDR3 runs from the conserved cysteine through the conserved F or W. Fields, in order: CDR3 protein, CDR3 DNA, clone size, D gene, V gene, J gene. The D gene is left open where the match is weak. Rows give clone size only sometimes, using once, few, many, or a class for an expanded clone.

CDR3aa: CAWSGRMNQPQHF
CDR3nt: TGTGCCTGGAGTGGACGGATGAATCAGCCCCAGCATTTT
abundance: -
d_gene: -
v_gene: TRBV30
j_gene: TRBJ1-5

CDR3aa: CASSLQRGLADTQYF
CDR3nt: TGTGCCAGCAGCTTACAGAGGGGGCTGGCAGATACGCAGTATTTT
abundance: -
d_gene: TRBD1
v_gene: TRBV7-2
j_gene: TRBJ2-3

CDR3aa: CASSVIMADTQYF
CDR3nt: TGTGCCAGCAGCGTCATTATGGCAGATACGCAGTATTTT
abundance: -
d_gene: -
v_gene: TRBV9
j_gene: TRBJ2-3

CDR3aa: CASSVGPGGWTEAFF
CDR3nt: TGTGCCAGCAGCGTAGGCCCGGGGGGGTGGACTGAAGCTTTCTTT
abundance: few
d_gene: -
v_gene: TRBV9
j_gene: TRBJ1-1

CDR3aa: CASSPLPGQHDYGYTF
CDR3nt: TGTGCCAGCAGCCCACTACCGGGACAGCACGACTATGGCTACACCTTC
abundance: -
d_gene: TRBD1
v_gene: TRBV16
j_gene: TRBJ1-2

CDR3aa: CASSFMNSPLHF
CDR3nt: TGTGCCAGCAGCTTCATGAATTCACCCCTCCACTTT
abundance: -
d_gene: -
v_gene: TRBV7-9
j_gene: TRBJ1-6

CDR3aa: CSRGENNEQFF
CDR3nt: TGCAGCAGGGGAGAGAACAATGAGCAGTTCTTC
abundance: few
d_gene: -
v_gene: TRBV20-1
j_gene: TRBJ2-1

CDR3aa: CASSSQDNTEAFF
CDR3nt: TGTGCCAGCAGCTCCCAGGATAACACTGAAGCTTTCTTT
abundance: few
d_gene: -
v_gene: TRBV7-3
j_gene: TRBJ1-1

CDR3aa: CASHREGTEAFF
CDR3nt: TGTGCCAGTCACAGGGAGGGCACTGAAGCTTTCTTT
abundance: -
d_gene: -
v_gene: TRBV19
j_gene: TRBJ1-1

CDR3aa: CASSADLGGYTF
CDR3nt: TGTGCCAGCAGCGCCGACCTGGGAGGCTACACCTTC
abundance: -
d_gene: -
v_gene: TRBV9
j_gene: TRBJ1-2

CDR3aa: CASSNYVGQGAVTNVLTF
CDR3nt: TGTGCCAGCAGCAACTACGTCGGTCAGGGGGCGGTGACCAACGTCCTGACTTTC
abundance: -
d_gene: TRBD1
v_gene: TRBV7-9
j_gene: TRBJ2-6

CDR3aa: CASSLDRDKYQPQHF
CDR3nt: TGTGCCAGCAGCTTAGACCGGGACAAGTATCAGCCCCAGCATTTT
abundance: -
d_gene: -
v_gene: TRBV11-2
j_gene: TRBJ1-5

CDR3aa: CASSLVGGNQPQHF
CDR3nt: TGTGCCAGCAGCTTAGTTGGGGGCAATCAGCCCCAGCATTTT
abundance: few
d_gene: -
v_gene: TRBV7-2
j_gene: TRBJ1-5

CDR3aa: CASSSDLTGIYGYTF
CDR3nt: TGTGCCAGCAGCTCCGATCTAACAGGGATCTATGGCTACACCTTC
abundance: few
d_gene: -
v_gene: TRBV7-9
j_gene: TRBJ1-2

CDR3aa: CASSSLYEQYF
CDR3nt: TGTGCCAGCAGCTCCCTCTACGAGCAGTACTTC
abundance: -
d_gene: -
v_gene: TRBV7-2
j_gene: TRBJ2-7

CDR3aa: CASSSESSYNEQFF
CDR3nt: TGTGCCAGCAGCTCCGAGAGCTCCTACAATGAGCAGTTCTTC
abundance: -
d_gene: -
v_gene: TRBV11-2
j_gene: TRBJ2-1

CDR3aa: CASSLGTGPTSTDTQYF
CDR3nt: TGTGCCAGCAGTTTAGGGACAGGGCCTACTAGCACAGATACGCAGTATTTT
abundance: -
d_gene: TRBD1
v_gene: TRBV28
j_gene: TRBJ2-3

CDR3aa: CASKNEGFSTEKLFF
CDR3nt: TGTGCCAGCAAGAATGAAGGGTTTAGTACTGAAAAACTGTTTTTT
abundance: -
d_gene: -
v_gene: TRBV2
j_gene: TRBJ1-4

CDR3aa: CASSSMETQYF
CDR3nt: TGTGCCAGCAGCTCGATGGAGACCCAGTACTTC
abundance: -
d_gene: -
v_gene: TRBV7-2
j_gene: TRBJ2-5

CDR3aa: CASSPMASGGSETQYF
CDR3nt: TGTGCCAGCTCACCAATGGCTAGCGGGGGATCAGAGACCCAGTACTTC
abundance: -
d_gene: TRBD2
v_gene: TRBV18
j_gene: TRBJ2-5

CDR3aa: CATSRGPRLAEYEQYF
CDR3nt: TGTGCCACCAGCAGAGGCCCCAGATTAGCGGAATACGAGCAGTACTTC
abundance: few
d_gene: -
v_gene: TRBV15
j_gene: TRBJ2-7

CDR3aa: CASSALLGPGSPLHF
CDR3nt: TGTGCCAGCAGTGCTCTGTTGGGACCGGGTTCACCCCTCCACTTT
abundance: few
d_gene: -
v_gene: TRBV25-1
j_gene: TRBJ1-6

CDR3aa: CAISESMRAINEQYF
CDR3nt: TGTGCCATCAGTGAGTCGATGAGGGCCATCAACGAGCAGTACTTC
abundance: many
d_gene: -
v_gene: TRBV10-3
j_gene: TRBJ2-7

CDR3aa: CSVEDWEGLNYGYTF
CDR3nt: TGCAGCGTTGAAGATTGGGAGGGGCTTAACTATGGCTACACCTTC
abundance: few
d_gene: -
v_gene: TRBV29-1
j_gene: TRBJ1-2

CDR3aa: CASRFSKLATSVSQETQYF
CDR3nt: TGTGCAAGTCGCTTTTCCAAACTCGCGACTAGCGTTTCTCAAGAGACCCAGTACTTC
abundance: few
d_gene: -
v_gene: TRBV12-2
j_gene: TRBJ2-5

CDR3aa: CAISDRTVTIYF
CDR3nt: TGTGCCATCAGTGATCGGACAGTAACCATATATTTT
abundance: -
d_gene: -
v_gene: TRBV10-3
j_gene: TRBJ1-3

CDR3aa: CASSQEYNSPLHF
CDR3nt: TGCGCCAGCAGCCAGGAGTATAATTCACCCCTCCACTTT
abundance: -
d_gene: -
v_gene: TRBV4-3
j_gene: TRBJ1-6

CDR3aa: CASSLESSRNTGELFF
CDR3nt: TGTGCCAGCAGCTTAGAGAGTAGCAGGAACACCGGGGAGCTGTTTTTT
abundance: -
d_gene: -
v_gene: TRBV7-6
j_gene: TRBJ2-2